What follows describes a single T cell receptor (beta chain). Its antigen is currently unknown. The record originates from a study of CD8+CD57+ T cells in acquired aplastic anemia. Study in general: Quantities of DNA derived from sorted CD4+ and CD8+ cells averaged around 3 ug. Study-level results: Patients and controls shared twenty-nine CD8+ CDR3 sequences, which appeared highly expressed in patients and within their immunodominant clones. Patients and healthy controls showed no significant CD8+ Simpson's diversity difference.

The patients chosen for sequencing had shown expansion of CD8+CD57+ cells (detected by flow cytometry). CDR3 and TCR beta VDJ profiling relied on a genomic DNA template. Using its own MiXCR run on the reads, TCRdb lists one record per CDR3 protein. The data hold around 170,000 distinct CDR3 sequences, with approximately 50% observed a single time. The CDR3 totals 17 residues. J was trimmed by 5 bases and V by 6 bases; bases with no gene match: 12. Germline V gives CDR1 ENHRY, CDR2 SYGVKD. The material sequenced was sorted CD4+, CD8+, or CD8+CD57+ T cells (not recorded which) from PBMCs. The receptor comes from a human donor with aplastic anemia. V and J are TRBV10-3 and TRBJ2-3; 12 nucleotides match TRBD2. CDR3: CAISPYQGLAGVDTQYF. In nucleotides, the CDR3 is TGTGCCATCAGCCCGTACCAGGGACTAGCGGGTGTAGATACGCAGTATTTT.